One sample yielded the 23 T cell receptor beta chains listed below, sequenced in a study of shared clonotypes between healthy human individuals. Assay used: immunoSEQ multiplex PCR; TCRdb lists only in-frame clones, some missing. The table lists 2.3 million or so clones, approximately 93% of them singletons. The sample comprised naive CD4+ T cells from PBMCs. Subset described: CD45RA+ positively selected. Every receptor here comes from a man younger than 35 in good health. Some clones in this sample may be carry-over from other donors' samples.

A single count supports this clone. The V call is TRBV4-3, the J call TRBJ2-1; D gene ambiguous. Germline values: CDR1 LGHNA, CDR2 YSLEER. V was pared by 3 bases and J by 0 bases, with 15 bases between. The CDR3 is 17 residues long. The CDR3 sequence is CASSQDRALSSYNEQFF. DNA of the CDR3: TGCGCCAGCAGCCAGGACCGGGCCCTAAGCTCCTACAATGAGCAGTTCTTC.

This rearrangement joins TRBV4-3 to TRBJ2-3, with 9 bases matching TRBD2. The V segment lost 4 bases and the J segment 5 bases; nucleotides outside the gene matches: 7. This CDR3 comprises 15 residues. CDR1 LGHNA and CDR2 YSLEER come from the germline V gene. Written as DNA, the CDR3 is TGCGCCAGCAGCCGTAGCGGGAGTCTGGGAGATACGCAGTATTTT. Its translation: CASSRSGSLGDTQYF.

The chain recombines TRBV30 with TRBJ2-2; D not certain. Germline lookup yields CDR1 GTSNPN and CDR2 SVGIG (reference sequence). Trimming pared 3 bases from V and 0 bases from J, leaving 17 bases between. CDR3 length equals 17 residues. The CDR3 coding sequence is TGTGCCTGGAGGGGCAGAAAAACCAATACGAACACCGGGGAGCTGTTTTTT. This encodes CAWRGRKTNTNTGELFF.

This clone was seen more than once but under ten times. The chain links TRBV4-2 to TRBJ1-2, with D possibly matching TRBD1 (6 bases). The CDR3 loop spans 15 amino acids. Trimming removed 0 bases at V and 2 bases at J, with 10 bases between. Germline V gives CDR1 LGHNA, CDR2 YNFKEQ. The CDR3 sequence is CASSQDQGSNYGYTF. In DNA, the CDR3 is TGTGCCAGCAGCCAAGATCAGGGGTCGAACTATGGCTACACCTTC.

This chain uses TRBV5-6 with TRBJ1-4; no clear D. With 4 bases removed from V and 4 bases from J, the gap between germline ends came to 11 bases. CDR1 is SGHDT and CDR2 is YYEEEE in the germline V gene. The CDR3 is 14 residues long. CDR3 bases: TGTGCCAGCAGCCCGGACCGTGGTAATGAAAAACTGTTTTTT. The encoded protein is CASSPDRGNEKLFF.

V and J are TRBV7-6 and TRBJ2-4; TRBD2 matches at 13 bases. Per the germline V gene, CDR1 is SGHVS and CDR2 is FNYEAQ. The CDR3 extends over 18 amino acids. Trimming cost V 4 bases and J 0 bases; bases outside gene matches: 6. CDR3 DNA: TGTGCCAGCAGCTCCGGGACTAGCGGGATAGGAGCCAAAAACATTCAGTACTTC. Translation gives CASSSGTSGIGAKNIQYF.

The chain is built from TRBV27 and TRBJ1-2, with D unclear. The germline V gene encodes CDR1 MNHEY and CDR2 SMNVEV (reference sequence). V gave up 5 bases and J gave up 10 bases, with 20 bases separating them. The CDR3 consists of 14 residues. CDR3 bases: TGTGCCAGCAGTCGACCGGGATTTGTAAAGGACTACACCTTC. Its translation: CASSRPGFVKDYTF.

V is TRBV28 and J is TRBJ2-7, with D possibly matching TRBD2 (6 bases). The V end was cut by 8 bases, the J end by 11 bases, with 22 bases between. This CDR3 spans 13 amino acids. Germline V gene lookup returns CDR1 MDHEN and CDR2 SYDVKM. In nucleotides, the CDR3 is TGTGCCAGCCTCCGGAGGGCAGGCGGCTGGGAGTACTTC. Translation gives CASLRRAGGWEYF.

J is TRBJ1-2 and V is TRBV6-4; 9 bases align to TRBD1. The J segment lost 7 bases and the V segment lost 3 bases, leaving 6 bases of the junction unmatched. The CDR3 has 14 amino acids. Germline V gives CDR1 MRHNA, CDR2 SNTAGT. The CDR3 region is CASSEIQGAGGYTF. CDR3 coding DNA: TGTGCCAGCAGTGAGATACAGGGGGCTGGTGGCTACACCTTC.

This chain connects TRBV9 to TRBJ1-1; no definite D call. This CDR3 region has 14 residues. Germline V gene sequence: CDR1 SGDLS, CDR2 YYNGEE. V was pared by 3 bases and J by 4 bases, with 13 bases between. DNA of the CDR3: TGTGCCAGCAGCGCCCGTTTGGGTGGCACTGAAGCTTTCTTT. Encoded protein: CASSARLGGTEAFF.

The rearrangement joins TRBV30 to TRBJ2-5, with D possibly TRBD2 on 6 matching bases. The germline CDR1 and CDR2 sequences are GTSNPN and SVGIG (reference sequence). The CDR3 runs to 16 residues. V lost 5 bases to trimming and J lost 1 base, with 20 bases between them. The CDR3 DNA follows: TGTGCCTGGCAGAGTGTCGTAAAAGCGGGCCAAGAGACCCAGTACTTC. Translated, it gives CAWQSVVKAGQETQYF.

The chain couples TRBV6-5 to TRBJ1-4, with D hard to call. Germline assignment: CDR1 MNHEY and CDR2 SVGAGI. V lost 6 bases to trimming and J lost 0 bases, with 8 bases between them. The CDR3 consists of 14 residues. In DNA form, the CDR3 reads TGTGCCAGCAGCAGAGTCCCAACTAATGAAAAACTGTTTTTT. As protein: CASSRVPTNEKLFF.

Comment on this clone: Different DNA sequences within this sample yield the same CDR3. This chain links TRBV6-1 with TRBJ1-5; D is undetermined. Germline CDR1 is MNHNS and CDR2 is SASEGT. The CDR3 has 12 residues. The V gene lost 3 bases and the J gene lost 4 bases, with 4 bases spanning the gap. CDR3 DNA: TGTGCCAGCAGTGAGGTGAATCAGCCCCAGCATTTT. This gives the protein CASSEVNQPQHF.

The V gene is TRBV6-6, the J gene TRBJ2-7, with TRBD1 identical over 7 bases. The length of the CDR3 is 16 residues. Germline values: CDR1 MNHNY, CDR2 SVGAGI (reference sequence). The ends lost 7 bases at V and 0 bases at J; junction bases unmatched: 12. The CDR3 bases are TGTGCCAGCACCTTAGGGGGCTTCCCGAGCTCCTACGAGCAGTACTTC. Translation gives CASTLGGFPSSYEQYF.

The rearrangement uses TRBV5-4 and TRBJ1-2, with D unclear. This CDR3 is 15 amino acids long. V shed 2 bases and J shed 4 bases, with 15 bases lying between them. Germline loops: CDR1 SGHNT, CDR2 YYREEE (reference sequence). The CDR3 protein is CASSFIGPGAYGYTF. The CDR3 DNA reads TGTGCCAGCAGCTTTATAGGCCCGGGTGCCTATGGCTACACCTTC.

The CDR3 is CASNLPGEKLFF. The CDR3 DNA follows: TGTGCCAGCAACCTCCCAGGTGAAAAACTGTTTTTT. The chain links TRBV6-4 to TRBJ1-4; D unclear. Looked up from germline, CDR1 is MRHNA and CDR2 is SNTAGT. The CDR3 is 12 residues long. The V end was cut by 7 bases, the J end by 7 bases, with 10 bases between.

The chain couples TRBV6-1 to TRBJ1-2; the D is unclear. V was trimmed by 2 bases and J by 5 bases, leaving 6 bases between them. Germline CDR1 reads MNHNS; CDR2 reads SASEGT. CDR3 length equals 12 residues. The CDR3 DNA is TGTGCCAGCAGTGAACTGAAATATGGCTACACCTTC. Its translation is CASSELKYGYTF.

The chain joins TRBV4-1 to TRBJ1-5, with D possibly matching TRBD1 (5 bases). CDR1 and CDR2 from the germline V gene are MGHRA and YSYEKL. This CDR3 has 15 residues. Deletions cut 2 bases from V and 5 bases from J, with 13 bases between. CDR3 region: CASSQTGRTHQPQHF. CDR3 nucleotide sequence: TGCGCCAGCAGCCAAACGGGACGGACACATCAGCCCCAGCATTTT.

The V gene is TRBV25-1, the J gene TRBJ2-3; D gene ambiguous. From germline, CDR1 is MGHDK and CDR2 SYGVNS. The V gene lost 0 bases and the J gene lost 4 bases, with 14 bases spanning the gap. This CDR3 is 16 amino acids long. CDR3 sequence reads: CASSEYGLSVADTQYF. CDR3 DNA sequence: TGTGCCAGCAGTGAATACGGTCTGTCGGTCGCAGATACGCAGTATTTT.

The V gene is TRBV5-1, the J gene TRBJ2-1; D is perhaps TRBD1 or TRBD2 (7 bases each). The CDR3 has 20 amino acids. The germline gives CDR1 SGHRS, CDR2 YFSETQ. The ends were cut back, 0 bases at V and 2 bases at J, with 24 bases in the middle. CDR3 protein: CASSLAKTGQGREPYNEQFF. In DNA form, the CDR3 reads TGCGCCAGCAGCTTGGCAAAGACAGGGCAGGGGCGGGAGCCCTACAATGAGCAGTTCTTC.

The V call is TRBV27, the J call TRBJ2-1; D may match TRBD1 or TRBD2 (5 bases each). With 4 bases removed from V and 9 bases from J, the gap between germline ends came to 7 bases. The germline CDR1 and CDR2 sequences are MNHEY and SMNVEV (reference sequence). CDR3 size: 11 residues. The DNA for the CDR3 is TGTGCCAGCAGTTGGGGACGTGAGCAGTTCTTC. Translation: CASSWGREQFF.

This clone was detected only once. V gene TRBV19 combines with J gene TRBJ1-2; D is uncertain. CDR1 LNHDA and CDR2 SQIVND come from the germline V gene (reference sequence). The CDR3 consists of 12 residues. V was pared by 7 bases and J by 4 bases, with 10 bases between. The CDR3 DNA sequence: TGTGCCAGTAAGACAAGACCCTATGGCTACACCTTC. It encodes CASKTRPYGYTF.

The rearrangement joins TRBV2 to TRBJ2-5; D is ambiguous. V lost 7 bases, J lost 2 bases, and 8 bases lay in between. The CDR3 has 12 residues. The germline gives CDR1 SNHLY, CDR2 FYNNEI. The CDR3 coding sequence is TGTGCCAGCACTGCGGATCAAGAGACCCAGTACTTC. It codes for CASTADQETQYF.